The rows below give T cell receptor beta chains drawn from one sample of a study of cytomegalovirus exposure and HLA in healthy donors. Here immunoSEQ multiplex PCR was the method, and the copy in TCRdb shows in-frame clones only, minus some. The sample shows about 120,000 clones, roughly 80% of them seen only once. What was sequenced was PBMCs. The receptors shown here come from a man aged 30-40 years in good health and CMV-seronegative. CDR3s include the opening cysteine and the closing phenylalanine or tryptophan. D genes are given only for firm matches. Only part of the rows carry a size: once, few, many, or a class if the clone is expanded.

size,D,V,J,CDR3,DNA
NA,TRBD1,TRBV6-6,TRBJ1-2,CASSLDRQGKGYTF,TGTGCCAGCAGTCTCGACCGACAGGGTAAAGGCTACACCTTC
NA,NA,TRBV25-1,TRBJ1-1,CASSEPPGEGTEAFF,TGTGCCAGCAGTGAACCTCCGGGAGAGGGGACTGAAGCTTTCTTT
NA,TRBD1,TRBV5-1,TRBJ1-1,CASNEQGAHTEAFF,TGCGCCAGCAACGAACAGGGGGCCCACACTGAAGCTTTCTTT
NA,TRBD2,TRBV6-1,TRBJ2-3,CATTPPGGRPDTQYF,TGTGCCACCACTCCACCGGGAGGGCGCCCAGATACGCAGTATTTT
NA,NA,TRBV28,TRBJ2-1,CASRQGNAILYNEQFF,TGTGCCAGCAGACAGGGAAATGCAATCCTTTACAATGAGCAGTTCTTC
NA,NA,TRBV27,TRBJ1-1,CASSPRWRGGTEAFF,TGTGCCAGCAGTCCTCGATGGAGGGGAGGAACTGAAGCTTTCTTT
NA,NA,TRBV28,TRBJ1-1,CASSSWGGTAFF,TGTGCCAGCAGTTCCTGGGGGGGTACGGCTTTCTTT
NA,NA,TRBV5-1,TRBJ2-6,CASSLGLSSGANVLTF,TGCGCCAGCAGCTTGGGTTTGAGCTCTGGGGCCAACGTCCTGACTTTC
few,NA,TRBV29-1,TRBJ2-3,CSVEEGSTAVFPDTQYF,TGCAGCGTTGAAGAAGGGAGCACAGCCGTATTCCCGGATACGCAGTATTTT
NA,NA,TRBV25-1,TRBJ1-6,CASSEFKGLQSPLHF,TGTGCCAGCAGTGAATTTAAGGGGTTACAATCACCCCTCCACTTT
NA,TRBD2,TRBV2,TRBJ2-1,CASSPSGSYNEQFF,TGTGCCAGCAGCCCTAGCGGCTCCTACAATGAGCAGTTCTTC
NA,NA,TRBV19,TRBJ1-6,CASSERGSYNSPLHF,TGTGCCAGTAGTGAAAGGGGTTCCTATAATTCACCCCTCCACTTT
once,NA,TRBV14,TRBJ1-6,CASSPRQYNSPLHF,TGTGCCAGCAGCCCCCGACAGTATAATTCACCCCTCCACTTT
NA,NA,TRBV30,TRBJ1-1,CAWGGPLTAAFF,TGTGCCTGGGGAGGCCCTTTAACTGCAGCTTTCTTT
NA,NA,TRBV5-1,TRBJ1-6,CASSLRQASSYNSPLHF,TGCGCCAGCAGCTTGAGACAGGCGAGCTCCTATAATTCACCCCTCCACTTT
few,NA,TRBV19,TRBJ1-1,CASSYGGAGLNTEAFF,TGTGCCAGTAGTTACGGGGGGGCAGGGTTGAACACTGAAGCTTTCTTT
NA,TRBD1,TRBV5-1,TRBJ1-1,CASSLPRTGDTEAFF,TGCGCCAGCAGCTTACCTCGGACAGGGGACACTGAAGCTTTCTTT
NA,TRBD1,TRBV6-6,TRBJ1-5,CASVGQGNQPQHF,TGTGCCAGCGTTGGACAGGGCAATCAGCCCCAGCATTTT
few,TRBD2,TRBV6-4,TRBJ2-2,CASSLAGNTGELFF,TGTGCCAGCAGTCTAGCGGGGAACACCGGGGAGCTGTTTTTT
NA,NA,TRBV5-1,TRBJ2-3,CASSLAGVPTDTQYF,TGCGCCAGCAGCTTGGCGGGGGTACCCACAGATACGCAGTATTTT
NA,NA,TRBV27,TRBJ2-7,CASSLSSSSYEQYF,TGTGCCAGCAGTTTATCGTCCAGCTCCTACGAGCAGTACTTC
few,NA,TRBV5-6,TRBJ2-2,CASSEAGRGTGELFF,TGTGCCAGCAGCGAAGCAGGCCGGGGCACCGGGGAGCTGTTTTTT
NA,TRBD1,TRBV30,TRBJ2-7,CAWSQGQGTYEQYF,TGTGCCTGGAGTCAGGGACAGGGGACCTACGAGCAGTACTTC
NA,NA,TRBV6-1,TRBJ1-2,CASSEAGDGYTF,TGTGCCAGCAGTGAAGCAGGGGATGGCTACACCTTC
NA,TRBD1,TRBV9,TRBJ1-4,CASSVGGQGGNEKLFF,TGTGCCAGCAGCGTAGGGGGACAGGGCGGGAATGAAAAACTGTTTTTT
NA,NA,TRBV11-2,TRBJ1-1,CASSPGVNTEAFF,TGTGCCAGCAGCCCGGGTGTGAACACTGAAGCTTTCTTT
once,NA,TRBV13,TRBJ2-7,CASSSSVGALTYEQYF,TGTGCCAGCAGCTCATCGGTGGGGGCCCTAACCTACGAGCAGTACTTC
NA,NA,TRBV5-5,TRBJ1-6,CASSYLPRDGRGALHF,TGTGCCAGCAGCTATCTACCCCGGGATGGCAGGGGAGCCCTCCACTTT
NA,NA,TRBV4-2,TRBJ2-7,CASSQEGGDKAYEQYF,TGTGCCAGCAGCCAAGAAGGGGGGGACAAAGCCTACGAGCAGTACTTC